The entry that follows covers one TCR beta chain sequence. What it recognizes is unknown. With 0 bases clipped from V and 6 bases from J, the junction kept 2 bases outside the gene matches. The CDR3 is 15 residues long. Germline V gene lookup returns CDR1 WSHSY and CDR2 SAAADI. The repertoire was sequenced with immunoSEQ multiplex PCR; TCRdb's copy has only in-frame clones and lacks some. This table holds some 68,000 clones, roughly 96% found once. This entry comes from a study of cytomegalovirus exposure and HLA in healthy donors. Study outcomes and limitations: Subsequent analysis found a tendency for first-cohort TCR clusters to co-occur within the 95 to 150 validation repertoires. Most TCR sequences showed up rarely, but some public TCRs showed up in many donors.

This chain joins TRBV10-2 and TRBJ1-6; 7 bases are shared with TRBD1. The specimen was PBMCs. The clonotype comes from a man aged 18 to 30 in good health and CMV-seronegative. Written as DNA, the CDR3 is TGCGCCAGCAGTGAGTCGGACAGGTTTAATTCACCCCTCCACTTT. Translation gives CASSESDRFNSPLHF.